This TCR beta chain came from a study of blood T cell repertoires in COVID-19 (TCRdb year 2020). With regard to the full study: Samples covering the acute and convalescent phases of COVID-19 were provided by collaborators in the United States, Italy and Spain. The material from the prospective study consisted of cDNA or gDNA derived from T cells, B-cell-depleted T cells, or PBMCs. Subjects who had been exposed to COVID-19, were actively infected with it, or had recovered from it provided the deeply sampled blood TCRbeta repertoires that made up the dataset. The repertoires were made available in a free public database intended to serve as a resource for research on the immune response to SARS-CoV-2. The samples were drawn from two sources: the first 160 participants of the ongoing ImmuneRACE study, and 1,000 to 1,500 subjects contributed by 6 global collaborators. Nearly every sample came with metadata listing a de-identified subject ID, COVID-19 status, age in years and sex. Where HLA class I and class II types were available, the types were taken from metadata supplied by the sample provider, not from assay-based typing.

Note on this clone: Its recognized antigen is unknown. There are no base qualities to consult, and no much larger clone falls within one base.

The immunoSEQ Assay, a bias-controlled multiplex PCR, was used to amplify TCRbeta CDR3 regions from genomic DNA. The original pipeline was this. Within the assay, amplification of reference gene primers was used to estimate how many nucleated cells each sample contained. Sequence reads were collapsed and filtered to measure the absolute abundance of every unique TCRbeta CDR3 rearrangement. For each sample, productive Simpson clonality was calculated by taking the square root of Simpson's diversity index across productive rearrangements. The table comes from immuneACCESS by way of TCRdb, which keeps in-frame sequences with V and J called. Part of the clones is missing from these tables; in studies checked, under half for an unresolved V gene and the rest for unknown reasons. V, J and clone size are taken as reported in that table, and D and trimming were inferred from the DNA itself. Counted in this sample were approximately 220,000 clones; about four fifths of them appeared once. The ten largest clones take up 10% of the sample.

Here is what the overall study found, with its caveats: The quantity of clinical and demographic metadata differed by source and by participant and was supplied without curation.

The CDR3, from cysteine to phenylalanine, totals 17 residues. Only the CDR3 DNA stays, 51 bases, in frame from base 1. Trimming takes 5 bases off V and 6 bases off J; junction bases not matched to a gene: 11. The germline V gene specifies SGHVS as CDR1 and FQNEAQ as CDR2. Whole blood was collected in K2EDTA tubes by collaborating institutions according to the institutions' own protocols. For TCRbeta analysis, collaborators shipped samples in one of three forms: frozen whole blood, isolated PBMCs, or DNA extracted from either of those sample types. This receptor was taken from an elderly woman with acute or convalescent COVID-19. The V and J genes are TRBV7-8 and TRBJ1-5; 12 central nucleotides agree with TRBD1. The sequencing input was peripheral blood. Here the CDR3 is given as CASSPRSGTGGSQPQHF. The nucleotides are TGTGCCAGCAGCCCAAGATCCGGGACAGGGGGCTCTCAGCCCCAGCATTTT.